The present T cell receptor beta chain was sequenced within a study of blood T cell repertoires in COVID-19. As for the study in general: From T cells, B-cell-depleted T cells, or PBMCs came the material, which was cDNA or gDNA.

Germline V gene lookup returns CDR1 KGHDR and CDR2 SFDVKD. With 7 bases removed from V and 0 bases from J, the gap between germline ends came to 9 bases. The CDR3 contains 13 residues. In the original workflow: Reference gene primers were amplified, and this amplification served to estimate nucleated cell counts. TCRdb's table, derived via immunoSEQ multiplex PCR, lists solely in-frame clones and lacks some. That table supplies the V and J calls and clone size; D and trimming were determined from the DNA. Of about 240,000 clones detected, about 80% appear once; the ten largest clones hold about 3.8%. Recruits, aged about 18 to 100 years, lived in roughly 22 US areas. Within the 2 weeks before study entry, each person in the exposed group met a COVID-19 case.

Sequencing input: PBMCs or T cells enriched from blood (not recorded which). V gene TRBV24-1 combines with J gene TRBJ2-7, with D perhaps TRBD2 (5 bases). The source of this sequence is a woman in her thirties or forties who had been exposed to COVID-19. DNA of the CDR3: TGTGCCACCAGCCCGGCGGGCTCCTACGAGCAGTACTTC. It yields the protein CATSPAGSYEQYF.